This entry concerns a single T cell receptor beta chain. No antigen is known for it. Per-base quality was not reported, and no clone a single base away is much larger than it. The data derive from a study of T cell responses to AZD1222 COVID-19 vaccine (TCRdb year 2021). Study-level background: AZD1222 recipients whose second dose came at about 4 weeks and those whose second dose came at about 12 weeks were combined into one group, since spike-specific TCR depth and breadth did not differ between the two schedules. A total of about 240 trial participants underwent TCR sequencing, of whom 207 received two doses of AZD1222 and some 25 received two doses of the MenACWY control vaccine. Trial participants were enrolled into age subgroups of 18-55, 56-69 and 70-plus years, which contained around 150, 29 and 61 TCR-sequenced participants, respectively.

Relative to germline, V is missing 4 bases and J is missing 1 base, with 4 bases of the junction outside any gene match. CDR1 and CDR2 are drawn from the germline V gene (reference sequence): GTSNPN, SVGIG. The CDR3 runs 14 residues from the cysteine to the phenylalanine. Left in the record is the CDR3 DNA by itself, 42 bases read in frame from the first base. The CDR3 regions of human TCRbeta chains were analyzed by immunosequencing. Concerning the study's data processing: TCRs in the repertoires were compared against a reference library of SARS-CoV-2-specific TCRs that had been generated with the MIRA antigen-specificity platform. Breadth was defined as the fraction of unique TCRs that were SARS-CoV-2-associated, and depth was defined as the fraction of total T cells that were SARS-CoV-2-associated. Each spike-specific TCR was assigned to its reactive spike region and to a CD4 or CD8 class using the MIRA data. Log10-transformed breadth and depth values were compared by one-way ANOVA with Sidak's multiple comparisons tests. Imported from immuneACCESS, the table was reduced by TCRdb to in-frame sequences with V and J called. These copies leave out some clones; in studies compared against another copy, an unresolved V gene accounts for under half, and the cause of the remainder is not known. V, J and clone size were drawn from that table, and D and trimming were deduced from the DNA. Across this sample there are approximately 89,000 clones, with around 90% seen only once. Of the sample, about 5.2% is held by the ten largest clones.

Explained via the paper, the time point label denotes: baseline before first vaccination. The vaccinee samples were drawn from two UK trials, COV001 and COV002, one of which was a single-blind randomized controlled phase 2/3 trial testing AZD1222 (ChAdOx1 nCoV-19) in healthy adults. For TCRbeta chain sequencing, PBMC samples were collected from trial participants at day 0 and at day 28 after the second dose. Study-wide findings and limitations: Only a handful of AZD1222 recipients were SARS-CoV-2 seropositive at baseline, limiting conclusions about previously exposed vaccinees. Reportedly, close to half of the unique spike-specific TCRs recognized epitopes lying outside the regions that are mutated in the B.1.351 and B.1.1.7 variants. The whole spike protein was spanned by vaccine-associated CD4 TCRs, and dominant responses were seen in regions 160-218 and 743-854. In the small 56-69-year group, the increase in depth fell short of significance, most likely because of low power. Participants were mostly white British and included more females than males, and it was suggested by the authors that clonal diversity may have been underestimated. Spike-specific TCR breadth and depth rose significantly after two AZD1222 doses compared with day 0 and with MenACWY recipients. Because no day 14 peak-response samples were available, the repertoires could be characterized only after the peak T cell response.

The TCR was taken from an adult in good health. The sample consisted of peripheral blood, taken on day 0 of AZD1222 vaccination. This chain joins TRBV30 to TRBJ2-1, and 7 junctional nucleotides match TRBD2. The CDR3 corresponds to CAWIYGRSYNEQFF. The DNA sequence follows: TGTGCCTGGATTTACGGGAGGTCCTACAATGAGCAGTTCTTC.